The 13 T cell receptor beta chains listed next were all sequenced from one sample in a study of blood T cell repertoires in COVID-19. Libraries were prepared by immunoSEQ multiplex PCR; TCRdb keeps only in-frame clonotypes and omits some of them. The repertoire holds about 280,000 clones, with about nine tenths as singletons. The sequenced material came from peripheral blood. Receptors originate from a woman in her thirties or forties who had recovered from COVID-19.

The chain uses TRBV28 and TRBJ1-5; D is ambiguous. V was pared by 2 bases and J by 0 bases, with 8 bases between. Germline CDR1 reads MDHEN; CDR2 reads SYDVKM. This CDR3 has 15 amino acids. The CDR3 nucleotides read TGTGCCAGCAGTTTAGTCAGGTATAGCAATCAGCCCCAGCATTTT. Protein product: CASSLVRYSNQPQHF.

The J gene is TRBJ2-1, the V gene TRBV6-5, with D possibly TRBD1 on 6 matching bases. The CDR3 runs 13 residues. Trimming took 6 bases from V and 8 from J, leaving 14 bases between them. The germline V gene encodes CDR1 MNHEY and CDR2 SVGAGI. CDR3 DNA: TGTGCCAGCAGGACCTTTGAGGGGGATGAGCAGTTCTTC. Translation gives CASRTFEGDEQFF.

The chain is built from TRBV5-1 and TRBJ2-2; the match to TRBD1 covers 10 bases. Losses at the gene ends were 3 bases for V and 4 bases for J; bases not matched to a gene: 3. The CDR3 spans 15 residues. Per the germline V gene, CDR1 is SGHRS and CDR2 is YFSETQ. Here the CDR3 DNA reads TGCGCCAGCAGCTCAGGACAGGGGGGCACCGGGGAGCTGTTTTTT. Protein: CASSSGQGGTGELFF.

The V call is TRBV21-1, the J call TRBJ2-7; the table's D call TRBD1 went unverified against the DNA. TRBV21-1 is noted as a pseudogene. The CDR3 sequence is 15 residues long. Here the CDR3 reads CASSPRTGESYEQYF. For the CDR3, the DNA is TGTGCCAGCAGCCCGAGGACAGGGGAATCCTACGAGCAGTACTTC.

This rearrangement joins TRBV5-1 to TRBJ2-2; D is unresolved. This CDR3 contains 13 residues. Trimming removed 0 bases at V and 8 bases at J, with 8 bases between. CDR1 SGHRS and CDR2 YFSETQ come from the germline V gene. The CDR3 nucleotides read TGCGCCAGCAGCTTGGATCCTGCGGGGGAGCTGTTTTTT. Its translation: CASSLDPAGELFF.

This clone was seen a single time. The V gene is TRBV21-1, the J gene TRBJ2-7; TRBD2, the table's D call, was not compared with the DNA. TRBV21-1 is listed as a pseudogene. The CDR3 runs to 15 residues. The CDR3 DNA sequence: TGTGCCAGCAGCAAAAATCCCAGCGCGTCTTACGAGCAGTACTTC. It encodes CASSKNPSASYEQYF.

J is TRBJ2-6 and V is TRBV27; possibly TRBD2 for D (6 bases). Germline V gene sequence: CDR1 MNHEY, CDR2 SMNVEV (reference sequence). The V gene lost 7 bases and the J gene lost 0 bases, with 10 bases spanning the gap. The CDR3 spans 15 residues. The CDR3 protein is CASNQGLSGANVLTF. The DNA for the CDR3 is TGTGCCAGCAACCAGGGACTCTCTGGGGCCAACGTCCTGACTTTC.

A few counts support this clone. The J gene is TRBJ1-5, the V gene TRBV6-1; D is unresolved. The CDR3 sequence is 14 residues long. The germline V gene encodes CDR1 MNHNS and CDR2 SASEGT. V was shortened by 1 base and J by 7 bases, with 11 bases between the two germline ends. The CDR3 loop is CASSEGPVLQPQHF. CDR3 DNA: TGTGCCAGCAGTGAAGGTCCGGTTCTCCAGCCCCAGCATTTT.

The J gene is TRBJ1-5, the V gene TRBV27, with 12 bases that match TRBD1. Trimming took 7 bases from V and 4 from J; bases not matched to a gene: 17. The length of the CDR3 is 19 residues. The germline gives CDR1 MNHEY, CDR2 SMNVEV (reference sequence). The CDR3 protein is CASNVPGQGALGKNQPQHF. In DNA form, the CDR3 reads TGTGCCAGCAACGTTCCGGGACAGGGGGCTTTGGGCAAGAATCAGCCCCAGCATTTT.

The rearrangement links TRBV5-1 to TRBJ1-2, with 8 nucleotides matching TRBD1. Trimming at V came to 0 bases and at J to 5 bases, leaving 3 bases not matched to a gene. Germline-derived CDR1 and CDR2 are SGHRS and YFSETQ. This CDR3 region has 14 residues. CDR3 residues: CASSLAGTGYGYTF. CDR3 in DNA: TGCGCCAGCAGCTTGGCGGGGACAGGTTATGGCTACACCTTC.

This sequence joins TRBV10-1 and TRBJ1-2; 7 bases are shared with TRBD1. V dropped 4 bases and J dropped 5; count of bases not matched to a gene: 4. Germline values: CDR1 WNHNN, CDR2 SYGVQD (reference sequence). The CDR3 is 13 residues long. The CDR3 sequence is CASSAGQPYGYTF. In nucleotides, the CDR3 is TGCGCCAGCAGTGCGGGACAGCCTTATGGCTACACCTTC.

The rearrangement joins TRBV24-1 to TRBJ2-3, with D tentatively TRBD2 (6 bases). Trimming cost V 4 bases and J 1 base, with 8 bases left between them. The CDR3 runs to 14 residues. Germline assignment: CDR1 KGHDR and CDR2 SFDVKD. The DNA of the CDR3 is TGTGCCACCAGTGAGACGGGAGGCACAGATACGCAGTATTTT. This encodes CATSETGGTDTQYF.

The chain recombines TRBV21-1 with TRBJ1-6; no check of the table's D call, TRBD1, against the DNA was made. TRBV21-1 is a known pseudogene. The CDR3 sequence is 17 residues long. The CDR3 here is CASSPTGPSSYNSPLHF. The CDR3 DNA is TGTGCCAGCAGTCCCACAGGTCCAAGCTCCTATAATTCACCCCTCCACTTT.